This T cell receptor beta chain came from a study of CD8+ T cells in alopecia areata. Overall study context: Treated patients were given oral tofacitinib, which was dosed at 5 to 10 mg twice daily. Patients remained on tofacitinib for 6 to 18 months and then went 6 months without it.

Study-level results: Affected lesional scalp, above all in alopecia totalis/universalis, was more clonal than normal scalp.

Note on this clone: Antigen: not known.

Following extraction, RNA underwent reverse transcription to cDNA, which served as the sequencing template. Using immunoSEQ multiplex PCR, the repertoire was profiled, and TCRdb retains in-frame clones only, with some absent. This table has around 140,000 clones, about 47% appearing once. Germline V gene sequence: CDR1 MNHEY, CDR2 SVGAGI. This CDR3 contains 14 residues. Trimming stripped 5 bases from V and 4 bases from J, with 14 bases between. The sequence came from a human donor with alopecia areata. Sequencing was performed on CD4+ T cells sorted from blood, taken at week 0. This chain connects TRBV6-5 to TRBJ1-2; the D gene is possibly TRBD1 (5 bases). In DNA form, the CDR3 reads TGTGCCAGCAGTCAACCTGGGGGGACCTATGGCTACACCTTC. This sequence encodes CASSQPGGTYGYTF.